This T cell receptor beta chain was captured in a study of blood T cell repertoires in COVID-19. Study in general: Samples taken during acute and convalescent COVID-19 were collected in the United States, Italy and Spain. T cells, B-cell-depleted T cells, or PBMCs provided the cDNA or gDNA that served as material.

Profiling relied on immunoSEQ multiplex PCR, and the TCRdb table lists in-frame clones only, not all of them. Here the sample spans 70,000 to 90,000 clones, approximately 82% being singletons. Trimming cost V 2 bases and J 5 bases, with 7 bases left between them. This CDR3 comprises 13 residues. Germline V lookup: CDR1 SGHDT, CDR2 YYEEEE. The V and J genes are TRBV5-6 and TRBJ1-4; D is possibly TRBD1 (5 bases). Sequencing was done on a sample of peripheral blood. This TCR was recovered from an elderly woman with acute or convalescent COVID-19. In DNA form, the CDR3 reads TGTGCCAGCAGCTTTGGGGCGAATGAAAAACTGTTTTTT. This codes for CASSFGANEKLFF.